Below, 8 T cell receptor beta chains from the same sample are listed, as sequenced in a study of CD8+ T cells in alopecia areata. RNA was isolated and reverse transcribed to cDNA, the sequencing template. Repertoires were generated with immunoSEQ multiplex PCR, while TCRdb's copy carries only in-frame clones and drops some. The sample yields over 200,000 clones, more than 45% seen once. The sample was CD4+ T cells sorted from blood, taken at week 0. These receptors were taken from a human donor with alopecia areata.

This chain uses TRBV2 with TRBJ1-2, with a weak D call TRBD1 (5 bases). V lost 3 bases and J lost 1, with 6 bases in between. This CDR3 is built from 13 residues. Per germline, CDR1 SNHLY and CDR2 FYNNEI. The CDR3 here is CASSEGGNYGYTF. The CDR3, as DNA: TGTGCCAGCAGTGAGGGGGGTAACTATGGCTACACCTTC. Full variable domain (rest looked up from reference TRBV2 and TRBJ1-2): EPEVTQTPSHQVTQMGQEVILRCVPISNHLYFYWYRQILGQKVEFLVSFYNNEISEKSEIFDDQFSVERPDGSNFTLKIRSTKLEDSAMYFCASSEGGNYGYTFGSGTRLTVV.

The chain uses TRBV5-1 and TRBJ2-5, with D tentatively TRBD2 (5 bases). This CDR3 is built from 13 residues. Germline CDR1 SGHRS, CDR2 YFSETQ. The V end was cut by 2 bases, the J end by 5 bases, with 10 bases between. The CDR3 DNA is TGCGCCAGCAGCTTTGAGGGCGAGGAGACCCAGTACTTC. This translates into CASSFEGEETQYF.

A few counts support this clone. CDR3 amino acids: CASSLDGRKNTEAFF. The CDR3 DNA reads TGCGCCAGCAGCTTGGACGGCCGTAAGAACACTGAAGCTTTCTTT. The V gene is TRBV5-1, the J gene TRBJ1-1; no definite D call. Trimming took off 0 bases at V and 1 base at J, with 10 bases between the two ends. The CDR3 has 15 amino acids. Germline-derived CDR1 and CDR2 are SGHRS and YFSETQ.

This clone was counted once. The CDR3 nucleotides read TGTGCCATCAGTGAGCCCCTAGCGGGAGGGGCGGATACGCAGTATTTT. Translating it yields CAISEPLAGGADTQYF. This chain joins TRBV10-3 and TRBJ2-3, with 12 bases matching TRBD2. There are 16 residues in the CDR3. Trimming cost V 2 bases and J 6 bases; bases outside gene matches: 6. Looked up from germline, CDR1 is ENHRY and CDR2 is SYGVKD.

This clone appeared a few times. The chain carries TRBV9 and TRBJ1-2, with D maybe TRBD1 (6 bases). CDR3 length: 14 amino acids. V was pared by 3 bases and J by 5 bases, with 14 bases between. Germline loops: CDR1 SGDLS, CDR2 YYNGEE. The CDR3: CASSGQVNSYGYTF. DNA of the CDR3: TGTGCCAGCAGCGGACAGGTTAATTCGTATGGCTACACCTTC.

The V and J genes are TRBV14 and TRBJ1-5; D remains unclear. V was trimmed by 1 base and J by 1 base, leaving 2 bases between them. The CDR3 spans 13 residues. CDR1 is SGHDN and CDR2 is FVKESK in the germline V gene. The CDR3 loop is CASSQGSNQPQHF. The CDR3 nucleotides read TGTGCCAGCAGCCAAGGAAGCAATCAGCCCCAGCATTTT.

The rearrangement uses TRBV6-5 and TRBJ2-1; D is perhaps TRBD1 (6 bases). Germline lookup yields CDR1 MNHEY and CDR2 SVGAGI. Trimming shortened V by 6 bases and J by 8 bases, and 11 bases separated the two germline ends. This CDR3 region has 12 residues. The CDR3 sequence: CASSGNRDEQFF. CDR3 sequence (DNA): TGTGCCAGCAGCGGTAACAGGGATGAGCAGTTCTTC.

V usage is TRBV19 and J usage is TRBJ1-1, with D hard to call. The CDR3 consists of 15 residues. CDR1 and CDR2 (germline): LNHDA, SQIVND (reference sequence). V lost 7 bases, J lost 1 base, and 16 bases lay in between. Here the CDR3 DNA reads TGTGCCAGTACACGGACGGGCAGGAAGAACACTGAAGCTTTCTTT. It specifies CASTRTGRKNTEAFF.